This T cell receptor (beta chain) was observed in a study of PD-1 blockade in mismatch repair-deficient tumors. Overall study: Patients had 12 mismatch repair-deficient cancer types and were previously treated and progressing.

The V gene lost 4 bases and the J gene lost 0 bases, with 13 bases spanning the gap. The CDR3 sequence is 17 residues long. Germline loops: CDR1 SEHNR, CDR2 FQNEAQ (reference sequence). Of note for this clone: Its matching antigen is unknown.

Every patient had mismatch repair deficiency by PCR or immunohistochemistry. TCRs were sequenced from a few patients responding to pembrolizumab. Findings and limits, study-wide: Tumor-resident clones, often absent from pretreatment blood, expanded after pembrolizumab and then contracted.

Libraries were prepared by immunoSEQ multiplex PCR; TCRdb keeps only in-frame clonotypes and omits some of them. The profile shows over 100,000 clones, about 80% of them singletons. The clonotype was recovered from an adult with mismatch repair-deficient cancer. The chain recombines TRBV7-9 with TRBJ2-6; D is unresolved. The sample in question was peripheral blood, obtained roughly 60 weeks after starting pembrolizumab. The CDR3 spells CASSSSAKISGANVLTF. CDR3 DNA sequence: TGTGCCAGCAGCTCGTCCGCGAAAATCTCTGGGGCCAACGTCCTGACTTTC. Full variable domain (remainder filled in from reference TRBV7-9 and TRBJ2-6): DTGVSQNPRHKITKRGQNVTFRCDPISEHNRLYWYRQTLGQGPEFLTYFQNEAQLEKSRLLSDRFSAERPKGSFSTLEIQRTEQGDSAMYLCASSSSAKISGANVLTFGAGSRLTVL.